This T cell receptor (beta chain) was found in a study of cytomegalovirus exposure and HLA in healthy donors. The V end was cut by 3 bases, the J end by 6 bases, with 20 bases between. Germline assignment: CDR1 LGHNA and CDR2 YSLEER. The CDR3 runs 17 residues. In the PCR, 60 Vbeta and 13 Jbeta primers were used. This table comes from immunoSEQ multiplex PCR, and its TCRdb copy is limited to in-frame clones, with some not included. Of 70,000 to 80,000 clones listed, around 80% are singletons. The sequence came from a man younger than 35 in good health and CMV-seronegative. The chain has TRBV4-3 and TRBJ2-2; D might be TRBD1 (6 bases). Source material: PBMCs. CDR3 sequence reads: CASSQASKRGGAGELFF. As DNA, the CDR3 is TGCGCCAGCAGCCAGGCCAGTAAGAGAGGGGGAGCCGGGGAGCTGTTTTTT.